The 27 T cell receptor beta chains presented below share a single source sample, sequenced in a study of Ad26.COV2.S vaccination and SARS-CoV-2 variants. Libraries were prepared by immunoSEQ multiplex PCR; TCRdb keeps only in-frame clonotypes and omits some of them. The data show roughly 400,000 clones, approximately 92% seen once. Noted treatment: around 19 received Ad26.COV2.S at low or high dose, single or two shots; about 5 received placebo; per-sample allocation not given. Sampling took place 63 days after the first vaccine or placebo injection. The sequences come from peripheral blood, collected in a trial of Ad26.COV2.S vaccine versus placebo. Source of these receptors: a person between 18 and 60 years old who received the Ad26.COV2.S COVID-19 vaccine or a placebo.

The chain has TRBV30 and TRBJ2-1; tentative D call: TRBD2 (6 bases). CDR1 and CDR2 (germline): GTSNPN, SVGIG (reference sequence). The CDR3 loop spans 16 amino acids. Trimming cost V 5 bases and J 0 bases, with 17 bases left between them. The CDR3 sequence is CAWGGTQLISYNEQFF. In DNA, the CDR3 is TGTGCCTGGGGGGGGACTCAGCTGATCTCCTACAATGAGCAGTTCTTC.

The rearrangement uses TRBV6-1 and TRBJ2-3; D is unresolved. This CDR3 is built from 14 residues. CDR1 is MNHNS and CDR2 is SASEGT in the germline V gene. Trimming removed 2 bases at V and 4 bases at J, with 10 bases between. The CDR3 DNA reads TGTGCCAGCAGTGAACTATCGACGGCAGATACGCAGTATTTT. It translates to CASSELSTADTQYF.

V gene TRBV2 combines with J gene TRBJ2-1, with a possible D match to TRBD2 (7 bases). The germline V gene encodes CDR1 SNHLY and CDR2 FYNNEI. The V end was cut by 10 bases, the J end by 5 bases, with 24 bases between. The CDR3 sequence is 16 residues long. CDR3 sequence (DNA): TGTGCCATCCCCACGGCGGGGGCCAGCGTCCACAATGAGCAGTTCTTC. Translation gives CAIPTAGASVHNEQFF.

This rearrangement joins TRBV3-1 (or the pseudogene TRBV3-2) to TRBJ2-5; D is unclear. Trimming left V 0 bases short and J 5 bases short, with 16 bases between. This CDR3 is 16 amino acids long. Germline values: CDR1 LGHDT, CDR2 YNNKEL (reference sequence). CDR3 in DNA: TGTGCCAGCAGCCAAGAAGTTGTAGTCGGGCGGGAGACCCAGTACTTC. This gives the protein CASSQEVVVGRETQYF.

This sequence joins TRBV30 and TRBJ1-5; TRBD1 matches at 7 bases. This CDR3 is 16 amino acids long. V shed 0 bases, J shed 3 bases, and the junction held 8 bases outside the gene matches. Germline V lookup: CDR1 GTSNPN, CDR2 SVGIG (reference sequence). CDR3 DNA: TGTGCCTGGAGTGTACCCACCACAGGGGTCAATCAGCCCCAGCATTTT. Its protein is CAWSVPTTGVNQPQHF.

In this sample, this clone turned up once. The chain joins TRBV2 to TRBJ2-3; TRBD2 agrees at 12 bases. The CDR3 spans 16 residues. V was pared by 7 bases and J by 6 bases, with 11 bases of the junction left unmatched. CDR1 and CDR2 from the germline V gene are SNHLY and FYNNEI. Here the CDR3 DNA reads TGTGCCAGCACCAGGGGTCTAGCGGGGGGGCCGGATACGCAGTATTTT. Amino acids: CASTRGLAGGPDTQYF.

The J gene is TRBJ2-5, the V gene TRBV9, with D perhaps TRBD1 (5 bases). Trimming took off 4 bases at V and 7 bases at J, with 14 bases between the two ends. Germline CDR1 is SGDLS and CDR2 is YYNGEE. CDR3 length equals 13 residues. The DNA for the CDR3 is TGTGCCAGCAGCCAAGGACAAGGGCGGACCCAGTACTTC. Translated: CASSQGQGRTQYF.

The chain employs TRBV7-2 and TRBJ1-5, with TRBD1 matching 9 bases. This CDR3 has 14 residues. CDR1 and CDR2 from the germline V gene are SGHTA and FQGNSA. With V trimmed by 5 bases and J by 6 bases, 5 bases remained unmatched. The CDR3 is CASSQDRGGQPQHF. In DNA form, the CDR3 reads TGTGCCAGCAGCCAGGACAGGGGAGGTCAGCCCCAGCATTTT.

This clone has a single count. V usage is TRBV7-2 and J usage is TRBJ1-3; D may be TRBD1 (6 bases). Germline lookup yields CDR1 SGHTA and CDR2 FQGNSA. The germline V and J ends were trimmed by 6 bases and 2 bases, with 11 bases remaining between them. This CDR3 comprises 14 residues. The CDR3 loop is CASRDNRAGNTIYF. DNA of the CDR3: TGTGCCAGCAGGGACAACAGGGCTGGAAACACCATATATTTT.

The V gene is TRBV10-3, the J gene TRBJ2-7; 14 bases fit TRBD2. The CDR3 runs 16 residues. Trimming at V came to 6 bases and at J to 3 bases, leaving 7 bases not matched to a gene. Germline values: CDR1 ENHRY, CDR2 SYGVKD. As DNA, the CDR3 is TGTGCCATCAGCGTCGGACTAGCGGGGGGTATCTACGAGCAGTACTTC. Encoded protein: CAISVGLAGGIYEQYF.

This clone showed up just once. The chain carries TRBV16 and TRBJ1-5; no reliable D call. CDR3 length equals 12 residues. CDR1 and CDR2 (germline): KGHSY, FQNENV. Trimming took 4 bases from V and 11 from J, leaving 12 bases between them. The CDR3 reads CASSLSRAAQHF. The CDR3 DNA follows: TGTGCCAGCAGCCTGAGTAGGGCGGCCCAGCATTTT.

The chain joins TRBV7-2 to TRBJ2-7; a weak D match, TRBD1 (5 bases). The CDR3 contains 13 residues. Trimming cost V 7 bases and J 4 bases, with 14 bases left between them. Germline V gene lookup returns CDR1 SGHTA and CDR2 FQGNSA. Here the CDR3 reads CASTIDSVYEQYF. The CDR3 DNA reads as TGTGCCAGCACCATAGACAGCGTGTACGAGCAGTACTTC. The full variable domain, rest sourced from reference TRBV7-2 and TRBJ2-7, is GAGVSQSPSNKVTEKGKDVELRCDPISGHTALYWYRQSLGQGLEFLIYFQGNSAPDKSGLPSDRFSAERTGGSVSTLTIQRTQQEDSAVYLCASTIDSVYEQYFGPGTRLTVT.

The chain couples TRBV7-9 to TRBJ2-7, with unresolved D. CDR3 size: 12 residues. The V gene's germline CDR1 is SEHNR and CDR2 FQNEAQ (reference sequence). Trimming cost V 5 bases and J 0 bases, with 5 bases left between them. CDR3 DNA: TGTGCCAGCAGCAAAAACTCCTACGAGCAGTACTTC. Translation: CASSKNSYEQYF. The full variable domain, completed using reference TRBV7-9 and TRBJ2-7, is DTGVSQNPRHKITKRGQNVTFRCDPISEHNRLYWYRQTLGQGPEFLTYFQNEAQLEKSRLLSDRFSAERPKGSFSTLEIQRTEQGDSAMYLCASSKNSYEQYFGPGTRLTVT.

The chain couples TRBV10-2 to TRBJ1-2; D uncertain. Trimming removed 10 bases from V and 3 bases from J, with 12 bases in between. There are 12 residues in the CDR3. Germline V gives CDR1 WSHSY, CDR2 SAAADI. The CDR3 bases are TGCGCCACAGGCGACACTTACTATGGCTACACCTTC. The encoded protein is CATGDTYYGYTF.

The V and J genes are TRBV2 and TRBJ2-6; D possibly corresponds to TRBD1 (6 bases). CDR3 length: 17 residues. Germline loops: CDR1 SNHLY, CDR2 FYNNEI. V was pared by 3 bases and J by 0 bases, with 12 bases between. DNA for the CDR3: TGTGCCAGCAGTGACAACAGGGCCTTCTCTGGGGCCAACGTCCTGACTTTC. Residues: CASSDNRAFSGANVLTF. Combining the CDR3 with reference TRBV2 and TRBJ2-6 gives the whole variable domain EPEVTQTPSHQVTQMGQEVILRCVPISNHLYFYWYRQILGQKVEFLVSFYNNEISEKSEIFDDQFSVERPDGSNFTLKIRSTKLEDSAMYFCASSDNRAFSGANVLTFGAGSRLTVL.

The chain has TRBV7-2 and TRBJ2-1; D possibly corresponds to TRBD2 (6 bases). CDR3 length: 14 residues. The V gene lost 1 base and the J gene lost 5 bases, with 9 bases spanning the gap. Germline CDR1 and CDR2: SGHTA and FQGNSA. CDR3 sequence: CASSLGTSNNEQFF. The CDR3, as DNA: TGTGCCAGCAGCTTAGGTACTAGCAACAATGAGCAGTTCTTC. The whole variable domain, filled in from reference TRBV7-2 and TRBJ2-1, reads GAGVSQSPSNKVTEKGKDVELRCDPISGHTALYWYRQSLGQGLEFLIYFQGNSAPDKSGLPSDRFSAERTGGSVSTLTIQRTQQEDSAVYLCASSLGTSNNEQFFGPGTRLTVL.

This clone has a single count. The gene calls are TRBV9 and TRBJ2-3; 10 bases map to TRBD2. V dropped 0 bases and J dropped 1; count of bases not matched to a gene: 2. Germline assignment: CDR1 SGDLS and CDR2 YYNGEE. CDR3 length: 16 amino acids. CDR3 amino acids: CASSVVAGGGTDTQYF. The CDR3 DNA reads TGTGCCAGCAGCGTAGTAGCGGGGGGCGGCACAGATACGCAGTATTTT.

This clone came up once. The rearrangement uses TRBV18 and TRBJ2-4; tentatively, D is TRBD2 (5 bases). Germline V gene data show CDR1 as KGHSH and CDR2 as LQKENI. The CDR3 is made up of 14 amino acids. The V and J ends lost 10 bases and 1 base respectively, with 14 bases between them. CDR3 DNA: TGTGCCACCTCGGTTGGGGAGGCCAAAAACATTCAGTACTTC. Translating gives CATSVGEAKNIQYF.

The CDR3 DNA is TGTGCCAGCAGTCGCCTTTCTGAGGGAAACATTCAGTACTTC. It is translated as CASSRLSEGNIQYF. The chain joins TRBV6-2 or TRBV6-3 to TRBJ2-4, with a tentative D call TRBD2 (5 bases). Germline-derived CDR1 and CDR2 are MNHEY and SVGEGT. V was clipped by 5 bases and J by 6 bases, with 14 bases between them. This CDR3 contains 14 residues.

The chain employs TRBV4-1 and TRBJ1-6; 8 bases align to TRBD1. The CDR3 extends over 17 amino acids. Looked up from germline, CDR1 is MGHRA and CDR2 is YSYEKL. The V segment lost 2 bases and the J segment 7 bases; nucleotides outside the gene matches: 10. CDR3 region: CASSQPTRTGPNSPLHF. The CDR3 DNA reads as TGCGCCAGCAGCCAACCCACCAGGACAGGGCCCAATTCACCCCTCCACTTT.

This clone came up a few times. This sequence joins TRBV7-2 and TRBJ2-7; 11 bases match TRBD1. V shed 0 bases, J shed 4 bases, and the junction held 5 bases outside the gene matches. The CDR3 length is 16 residues. Germline values: CDR1 SGHTA, CDR2 FQGNSA. The CDR3: CASSLATGTGGYEQYF. The CDR3 DNA sequence: TGTGCCAGCAGCTTAGCCACTGGGACAGGGGGTTACGAGCAGTACTTC.

The chain uses TRBV28 and TRBJ2-7; the D gene is possibly TRBD2 (6 bases). CDR1 is MDHEN and CDR2 is SYDVKM in the germline V gene. The CDR3 contains 15 residues. Trimming took off 3 bases at V and 3 bases at J, with 15 bases between the two ends. CDR3 in DNA: TGTGCCAGCAGTTTGAGGAGGGACTCCTACTACGAGCAGTACTTC. This gives the protein CASSLRRDSYYEQYF.

The chain couples TRBV19 to TRBJ2-5; D assignment may be TRBD1 or TRBD2 (5 bases each). The CDR3 length is 14 residues. Germline CDR1 is LNHDA and CDR2 is SQIVND (reference sequence). V lost 8 bases and J lost 3, with 16 bases in between. In DNA, the CDR3 is TGTGCCAGTCCTACCGGGACGCACAAAGAGACCCAGTACTTC. Residues: CASPTGTHKETQYF. Using reference TRBV19 and TRBJ2-5 for the parts outside the CDR3, the full variable domain is DGGITQSPKYLFRKEGQNVTLSCEQNLNHDAMYWYRQDPGQGLRLIYYSQIVNDFQKGDIAEGYSVSREKKESFPLTVTSAQKNPTAFYLCASPTGTHKETQYFGPGTRLLVL.

The chain links TRBV20-1 to TRBJ2-5; D gene unclear. Germline V gene lookup returns CDR1 DFQATT and CDR2 SNEGSKA (reference sequence). This CDR3 is 12 amino acids long. Trimming shortened V by 3 bases and J by 4 bases, and 9 bases separated the two germline ends. For the CDR3, the DNA is TGCAGTGCTAGTGGTGGTCCAGAGACCCAGTACTTC. It encodes CSASGGPETQYF.

V is TRBV24-1 and J is TRBJ2-1, with 13 bases that match TRBD2. V was pared by 4 bases and J by 0 bases, with 8 bases of the junction left unmatched. The CDR3 has 19 residues. The germline CDR1 and CDR2 sequences are KGHDR and SFDVKD. CDR3 in amino acids: CATSDRTSGGPSSYNEQFF. For the CDR3, the DNA is TGTGCCACCAGTGACCGGACTAGCGGGGGCCCGAGCTCCTACAATGAGCAGTTCTTC.

The CDR3 here is CASSEYRSGTDTQYF. In DNA, the CDR3 is TGTGCCAGCAGTGAGTACCGGAGTGGTACAGATACGCAGTATTTT. This chain links TRBV6-1 with TRBJ2-3; D is unclear. The CDR3 loop spans 15 amino acids. The germline CDR1 and CDR2 sequences are MNHNS and SASEGT. Trimming took 3 bases from V and 3 from J, leaving 13 bases between them.

V usage is TRBV24-1 and J usage is TRBJ2-3; 7 bases fit TRBD1. CDR1 and CDR2 (germline): KGHDR, SFDVKD. CDR3 length: 16 amino acids. The V segment lost 4 bases and the J segment 6 bases; nucleotides outside the gene matches: 12. The DNA for the CDR3 is TGTGCCACCAGTGACCCTTTTACAGGGGTGGGGGATACGCAGTATTTT. The encoded protein is CATSDPFTGVGDTQYF.